This T cell receptor beta chain was captured in a study of OX40 agonist ivuxolimab in advanced cancers. Regarding the complete study: Ivuxolimab was a fully human IgG2 agonistic monoclonal antibody targeting the costimulatory receptor OX40 (CD134). Intravenous ivuxolimab was administered to patients every 2 weeks at six dose levels: 0.01, 0.1, 0.3, 1.5, 3 and 10 mg/kg. Of the 52 patients in dose escalation, some 19 had hepatocellular carcinoma, some 15 had melanoma, 9 had renal cell carcinoma and 9 had head and neck cancer. In the dose-escalation cohort, more than 75% of patients were male, and the mean age was approximately 64 years, with a range of about 23 to 85. Patients were allowed to have had prior anti-PD-1, anti-PD-L1 or anti-CTLA-4 therapy, and 40% of the dose-escalation patients had previously received checkpoint inhibitors. Partial responses occurred in three dose-escalation patients, of whom one had hepatocellular carcinoma and two had cutaneous melanoma. Peripheral TCRbeta sequencing was intended to test whether TCR sequence diversity was altered and clonal T-cell expansion was caused by ivuxolimab. The paper describes the monotherapy dose-escalation part (N of about 52 patients) of the phase I trial of ivuxolimab.

Genomic DNA was isolated from the sorted cells so that the TCRbeta CDR3 region could be sequenced. The immunoSEQ Assay was used for sequencing of TCRbeta CDR3 regions. This is the immuneACCESS table as TCRdb keeps it, with only in-frame sequences that have V and J called. A part of the clones is gone; compared with another copy, unresolved V genes explain less than half, and the rest is unexplained. The sample table contains around 74,000 clones; only one count was recorded for around 85% of them. Of the sample, roughly 5.5% is held by the ten largest clones. Comment on this clone: The antigen it binds to is not known. The record has no base qualities; no much larger clone is one base away.

Paper-wide results and their limitations: The antigen specificity of the clonally expanded peripheral T cells was not determined. Low levels of normalized T-cell clonal expansion were also seen in some nonresponding patients. Partial responders in the 0.1-3.0 mg/kg groups had among the lowest normalized peripheral clonal expansion, especially among CD8+ T cells. On average, CD8+ T cells showed more expanded clones than CD4+ T cells after ivuxolimab. At doses from 0.1 to 3.0 mg/kg, clonal expansion was seen in both CD4+ and CD8+ blood T cells between baseline and week 6.

According to the germline V gene, CDR1 reads MNHNS and CDR2 reads SASEGT. V and J lose 6 bases and 6 bases, and a span of 11 bases separates them. The CDR3 spans 13 residues, from the cysteine through the phenylalanine. The DNA shown is the 39-base CDR3, in frame from base 1. Patients with autoimmune disease history or receiving systemic immunosuppression were excluded from the trial. Peripheral blood for TCR sequencing was drawn from every dose cohort at baseline, at cycle 4 day 1 and at cycle 7 day 1. The samples were taken from a phase I, first-in-human, multicenter, open-label dose-escalation trial of ivuxolimab. Adults with locally advanced or metastatic melanoma, renal cell carcinoma, hepatocellular carcinoma or head and neck squamous cell carcinoma were enrolled in the trial. Before TCR sequencing, CD4+ and CD8+ T cells were separately sorted from peripheral blood.

Sequencing was performed on CD4+ or CD8+ T cells sorted from blood, taken in a trial of the OX40 agonist ivuxolimab. This chain is built from TRBV6-1 and TRBJ1-4; the D gene is possibly TRBD1, with 6 bases matching. This TCR came from an adult with an advanced solid tumor such as melanoma, head and neck, liver or kidney cancer. In nucleotides, the sequence is TGTGCCAGCAGGCAGGGGTTGGATGAAAAACTGTTTTTT. Its amino acids are CASRQGLDEKLFF.